Given below is one TCR beta chain in context. The target antigen is unknown. The germline V gene encodes CDR1 MNHEY and CDR2 SMNVEV (reference sequence). The V and J ends lost 5 bases and 0 bases, in that order; junction bases with no gene match: 8. This CDR3 contains 19 residues. The sample originates from a study of cytomegalovirus exposure and HLA in healthy donors. Study-wide context: Among around 170 million T cells, an earlier analysis found 117 million unique TCR beta sequences. Overall study findings and caveats: Rarity characterized most TCR sequences, yet some public TCRs appeared in many donors.

Primers for the PCR totalled 60 Vbeta and 13 Jbeta. Per the authors' pipeline: Unique TCR beta chains numbered roughly 83 million in a later analysis, with around 10 million shared. This table comes from immunoSEQ multiplex PCR, and its TCRdb copy is limited to in-frame clones, with some not included. V and J calls and clone size are copied from that table; D and trimming were computed from the DNA. Recorded for this sample: fewer than 30,000 clones. The donors gave bone marrow, and they were healthy. This TCR was sampled from a man under 40 in good health and CMV-seronegative. The sequencing input was PBMCs. The genes are TRBV27 and TRBJ2-6, with 12 bases identical to TRBD1. The CDR3 region has the DNA TGTGCCAGCAGTCGGGACAGGGGGCGGTCAGGCTCTGGGGCCAACGTCCTGACTTTC. Translation gives CASSRDRGRSGSGANVLTF.